This TCR beta chain emerged from a study of cytomegalovirus exposure and HLA in healthy donors. In the study overall: A subsequent analysis reported that the 95 to 150 validation repertoires were produced on the same platform that had also been used for the 666 first-cohort repertoires. Study-level results: Specificity for CMV antigens was confirmed in vitro for a few of the CMV-associated chains. First-cohort TCR clusters were later found to tend to co-occur in the roughly 120 validation repertoires. Using the classifier, cytomegalovirus status was reportedly diagnosed with high specificity and sensitivity.

Regarding this clone: What it binds is not known.

From germline, CDR1 is MNHEY and CDR2 SMNVEV (reference sequence). The CDR3 has 14 residues. The V and J ends lost 5 bases and 4 bases respectively, with 11 bases between them. Sequencing was performed with immunoSEQ multiplex PCR; in TCRdb, only in-frame clones are kept and a portion is missing. The sample contains 150,000 to 200,000 clones, 84% of which appear only once. This rearrangement joins TRBV27 to TRBJ2-2; tentative D call: TRBD2 (6 bases). This receptor was taken from a man younger than 35 in good health and CMV-seropositive. The sample comprised PBMCs. The CDR3 DNA sequence: TGTGCCAGCAGTCGGGGGATGGGCACCGGGGAGCTGTTTTTT. This codes for CASSRGMGTGELFF.